Presented here are 21 T cell receptor beta chains from one specimen sequenced in a study of T cells in Graves' hyperthyroidism and ophthalmopathy. The TCR beta CDR3 regions underwent amplification using RNA transcripts as the source. The TCR CDR3 first-round RT-PCR relied on the HTBI primer set. MiXCR, applied by TCRdb to the multiplex PCR reads, yields one record per CDR3 protein. The table includes 620,000 or so distinct CDR3 sequences, more than 14% detected once. Sequencing was carried out using blood. These receptors came from a woman in her forties or fifties with Graves' ophthalmopathy.

This clonotype showed up just a few times. The chain uses TRBV29-1 and TRBJ1-2, with D unresolved. There are 14 residues in the CDR3. Germline V gene sequence: CDR1 SQVTM, CDR2 ANQGSEA. V was trimmed by 4 bases and J by 9 bases, leaving 21 bases between them. CDR3 amino acids: CSVGRQGPVGRYTF. The CDR3 DNA is TGCAGCGTTGGCCGACAAGGGCCCGTGGGTCGCTACACCTTC.

With respect to this clonotype: A much larger clonotype is one base distant, so this may be a read error. The V gene is TRBV30, the J gene TRBJ1-2; D might be TRBD1 (5 bases). CDR1 GTSNPN and CDR2 SVGIG come from the germline V gene (reference sequence). The CDR3 spans 12 residues. Written as DNA, the CDR3 is TGTGCCTGGAGTCAACTCAGGGTTGGCCACACCTTC. Protein sequence: CAWSQLRVGHTF.

V and J are TRBV5-4 and TRBJ1-1; D is perhaps TRBD1 (6 bases). V lost 5 bases and J lost 1, with 12 bases in between. The germline V gene has CDR1 SGHNT and CDR2 YYREEE (reference sequence). The CDR3 has 14 residues. DNA for the CDR3: TGTGCCAGCAGAGCTAAGACAGGGAACACTGAAGCTTTCTTT. The encoded protein is CASRAKTGNTEAFF.

This clonotype was seen ten or more times. The chain carries TRBV30 and TRBJ1-4; D possibly corresponds to TRBD1 (5 bases). CDR1 and CDR2 (germline): GTSNPN, SVGIG (reference sequence). V lost 2 bases, J lost 7 bases, and 14 bases lay in between. The CDR3 is 14 residues long. In DNA form, the CDR3 reads TGTGCCTGGAGTAAGGGACCTCGGGCTGAAAAACTGTTTTTT. This codes for CAWSKGPRAEKLFF.

This clonotype has a count of ten or more. The rearrangement uses TRBV7-9 and TRBJ2-7; D could derive from TRBD1 or TRBD2 (6 bases each). Germline lookup yields CDR1 SEHNR and CDR2 FQNEAQ (reference sequence). CDR3 length: 12 amino acids. For the CDR3, the DNA is TGTTCCGGCCAGGGGAGGAACTACGAGCAGTACTTC. Translating it yields CSGQGRNYEQYF.

At least ten counts were recorded for this clonotype. The V gene is TRBV29-1, the J gene TRBJ2-1, with 9 bases that match TRBD1. Germline V gene lookup returns CDR1 SQVTM and CDR2 ANQGSEA. The junction had 7 bases not matched to a gene; V was cut back by 6 bases and J by 7 bases. The CDR3 has 13 amino acids. CDR3 coding DNA: TGCAGCGTATGGACAGGGGTCGGGAATGAGCAGTTCTTC. Its translation is CSVWTGVGNEQFF.

The chain combines TRBV2 with TRBJ1-5, with TRBD1 identical over 7 bases. With V trimmed by 6 bases and J by 0 bases, 5 bases remained unmatched. Per germline, CDR1 SNHLY and CDR2 FYNNEI. This CDR3 comprises 15 residues. CDR3 residues: CASSQGQYSNQPQHF. CDR3 bases: TGTGCCAGCAGCCAGGGACAGTATAGCAATCAGCCCCAGCATTTT.

This clonotype was detected a few times. This chain connects TRBV7-9 to TRBJ2-1; perhaps TRBD2 as D (6 bases). Germline V gene lookup returns CDR1 SEHNR and CDR2 FQNEAQ (reference sequence). The CDR3 length is 13 residues. The V gene lost 5 bases and the J gene lost 5 bases, with 10 bases spanning the gap. The CDR3 region is CASSPTSNNEQFF. The DNA for the CDR3 is TGTGCCAGCAGCCCCACTAGCAACAATGAGCAGTTCTTC.

The chain uses TRBV19 and TRBJ1-6, with a weak D call TRBD1 (5 bases). Germline CDR1 and CDR2: LNHDA and SQIVND (reference sequence). The CDR3 is 18 residues long. V gave up 7 bases and J gave up 5 bases, with 24 bases separating them. The CDR3, as DNA: TGTGCCAGTACTCCTCGGGGCCCCATAGCATCCAATAATTCACCCCTCCACTTT. Translating gives CASTPRGPIASNNSPLHF. Together with reference TRBV19 and TRBJ1-6, the CDR3 gives the full variable domain: DGGITQSPKYLFRKEGQNVTLSCEQNLNHDAMYWYRQDPGQGLRLIYYSQIVNDFQKGDIAEGYSVSREKKESFPLTVTSAQKNPTAFYLCASTPRGPIASNNSPLHFGNGTRLTVT.

The genes are TRBV4-3 and TRBJ1-5, with D possibly being TRBD1 (6 bases). V lost 0 bases and J lost 5, with 8 bases in between. Germline-derived CDR1 and CDR2 are LGHNA and YSLEER. The CDR3 covers 14 residues. The CDR3 sequence is CASSQDEGDQPQHF. CDR3 nucleotides: TGCGCCAGCAGCCAAGATGAGGGGGATCAGCCCCAGCATTTT.

This clonotype was seen at least ten times. CDR3 coding DNA: TGTGCCAGCAGCCCAGGACTAGCGGGAATAGATGAGCAGTTCTTC. Encoded protein: CASSPGLAGIDEQFF. This chain connects TRBV7-6 to TRBJ2-1, with 12 bases that match TRBD2. V lost 5 bases and J lost 8; bases outside the gene matches: 7. The germline V gene has CDR1 SGHVS and CDR2 FNYEAQ. The CDR3 has 15 amino acids.

This clonotype was observed a handful of times. The chain uses TRBV9 and TRBJ2-3; 8 nucleotides line up with TRBD2. V dropped 0 bases and J dropped 2; count of bases not matched to a gene: 2. The CDR3 has 15 amino acids. Looked up from germline, CDR1 is SGDLS and CDR2 is YYNGEE. The DNA of the CDR3 is TGTGCCAGCAGCGTAGGGCGGGAGGACACAGATACGCAGTATTTT. Residues: CASSVGREDTDTQYF.

This clonotype was picked up many times. DNA of the CDR3: TGCAGTGCTCCAACTAGCGGGAGGGTGTCGACCTACGAGCAGTACTTC. Translation gives CSAPTSGRVSTYEQYF. The genes are TRBV20-1 and TRBJ2-7; 13 positions match TRBD2. This CDR3 is 16 amino acids long. Per germline, CDR1 DFQATT and CDR2 SNEGSKA (reference sequence). The ends lost 5 bases at V and 2 bases at J; junction bases unmatched: 9.

This clonotype showed up just a few times. CDR3 DNA: TGTGCCAGCAGGGGACAGGGTCATCAGCCCCAGCATTTT. Translated: CASRGQGHQPQHF. The J gene is TRBJ1-5, the V gene TRBV12-3 or TRBV12-4, with TRBD1 matching over 9 bases. CDR3 length: 13 residues. V trimming: 6 bases; J trimming: 5 bases; junction bases outside the gene matches: 2.

This clonotype was seen repeatedly, ten times or more. This rearrangement joins TRBV20-1 to TRBJ1-1; tentatively, D is TRBD1 (5 bases). V lost 0 bases and J 3 bases, leaving 14 bases between the germline ends. Germline CDR1 is DFQATT and CDR2 is SNEGSKA (reference sequence). The CDR3 totals 15 residues. The CDR3 here is CSARDVWGGDTEAFF. In DNA, the CDR3 is TGCAGTGCTAGAGATGTATGGGGAGGGGACACTGAAGCTTTCTTT.

This clonotype was observed a few times. The CDR3 DNA follows: TGTGCCTGGAGTGACAGGGGTCCAGCGGAGACCCAGTACTTC. Translated, it gives CAWSDRGPAETQYF. The chain links TRBV30 to TRBJ2-5, with 7 bases fitting TRBD1. With V trimmed by 1 base and J by 5 bases, 7 bases remained unmatched. Germline V gene lookup returns CDR1 GTSNPN and CDR2 SVGIG (reference sequence). The CDR3 is made up of 14 amino acids. The whole variable domain, filled in from reference TRBV30 and TRBJ2-5, reads SQTIHQWPATLVQPVGSPLSLECTVEGTSNPNLYWYRQAAGRGLQLLFYSVGIGQISSEVPQNLSASRPQDRQFILSSKKLLLSDSGFYLCAWSDRGPAETQYFGPGTRLLVL.

This clonotype was detected ten times or more. The CDR3 coding sequence is TGTGCCAGCAGTTACGACGGATCTAACTATGGCTACACCTTC. As protein: CASSYDGSNYGYTF. The chain uses TRBV6-2 or TRBV6-3 and TRBJ1-2; D remains ambiguous. The CDR3 has 14 amino acids. Per germline, CDR1 MNHEY and CDR2 SVGEGT. Trimming removed 2 bases from V and 0 bases from J, with 7 bases in between.

This clonotype came up a few times. The chain combines TRBV19 with TRBJ2-1; 7 bases fit TRBD2. In germline, CDR1 is LNHDA, CDR2 SQIVND (reference sequence). V shed 1 base and J 5 bases; nucleotides not matched to a gene: 5. The CDR3 spans 15 residues. The CDR3 bases are TGTGCCAGTAGTATAGTTGCACTAGCGCACAATGAGCAGTTCTTC. Protein: CASSIVALAHNEQFF.

This clonotype was seen only a few times. The rearrangement links TRBV9 to TRBJ2-3; perhaps D is TRBD1 or TRBD2 (6 bases each). Germline V gives CDR1 SGDLS, CDR2 YYNGEE. V lost 0 bases and J lost 3, with 8 bases in between. The CDR3 extends over 14 amino acids. CDR3: CASSVAGATDTQYF. For the CDR3, the DNA is TGTGCCAGCAGCGTAGCGGGGGCAACAGATACGCAGTATTTT. Full variable domain (rest looked up from reference TRBV9 and TRBJ2-3): DSGVTQTPKHLITATGQRVTLRCSPRSGDLSVYWYQQSLDQGLQFLIQYYNGEERAKGNILERFSAQQFPDLHSELNLSSLELGDSALYFCASSVAGATDTQYFGPGTRLTVL.

This clonotype was recorded many times. The rearrangement joins TRBV7-2 to TRBJ2-5; unclear D gene. CDR3 length equals 13 residues. CDR1 is SGHTA, CDR2 FQGNSA, per germline. V lost 2 bases and J lost 0, with 4 bases in between. CDR3 region: CASSLTYQETQYF. CDR3 sequence (DNA): TGTGCCAGCAGCTTAACCTACCAAGAGACCCAGTACTTC.

This clonotype was observed many times. The chain links TRBV9 to TRBJ2-2; D not resolved. The CDR3 consists of 17 residues. The germline V gene encodes CDR1 SGDLS and CDR2 YYNGEE. Trimming shortened V by 4 bases and J by 2 bases, and 18 bases separated the two germline ends. This CDR3 is CASSSIGLGRNTGELFF. The CDR3 DNA follows: TGTGCCAGCAGCTCTATAGGGCTCGGCCGAAACACCGGGGAGCTGTTTTTT.